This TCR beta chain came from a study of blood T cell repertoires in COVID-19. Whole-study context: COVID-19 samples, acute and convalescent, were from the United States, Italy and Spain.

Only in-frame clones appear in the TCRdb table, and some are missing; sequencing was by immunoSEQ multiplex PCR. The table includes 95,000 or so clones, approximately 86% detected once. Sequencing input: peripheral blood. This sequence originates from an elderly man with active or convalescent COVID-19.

CDR3 bases: TGTGCCAGCAGCCCGTCTAGCGGGAGTTACAATGAGCAGTTCTTC. Translated, it gives CASSPSSGSYNEQFF. The gene calls are TRBV5-4 and TRBJ2-1; TRBD2 aligns across 10 bases. This CDR3 region has 15 residues. The germline V gene has CDR1 SGHNT and CDR2 YYREEE (reference sequence). J was trimmed by 4 bases and V by 4 bases; bases with no gene match: 5. Filled out from reference TRBV5-4 and TRBJ2-1, the complete variable domain reads ETGVTQSPTHLIKTRGQQVTLRCSSQSGHNTVSWYQQALGQGPQFIFQYYREEENGRGNFPPRFSGLQFPNYSSELNVNALELDDSALYLCASSPSSGSYNEQFFGPGTRLTVL.